This T cell receptor (beta chain) was recovered during a study of shared clonotypes between healthy human individuals. Overall study findings and caveats: In general, naive subsets displayed greater estimated richness than memory subsets did. Shared clonotypes: approximately 4.5% naive CD4, about 3.5% naive CD8, around 2.2% memory CD4, 0.4% memory CD8.

Positively selected for CCR7, the CD45RO-negative cells used as naive CD8 cells excluded terminally differentiated effector memory CD45RA+ cells. As for this clone: No antigen is known for it.

The assay ran at deep level. Original handling: With immunoSEQ giving junction-only sequences and no quality scores, filtering differed. Sequencing used immunoSEQ multiplex PCR; TCRdb keeps in-frame clones, though not all of them. That table supplies the V and J calls and clone size; D and trimming were determined from the DNA. The data contain approximately 2,000,000 clones, around 93% of them seen just once; the ten biggest clones take up under 2%. Germline loops: CDR1 SGHRS, CDR2 YFSETQ. V was pared by 4 bases and J by 0 bases, with 14 bases between. This CDR3 is built from 15 residues. The source of this sequence is a man younger than 35 in good health. Some clones in this sample may be carry-over from other donors' samples. The chain combines TRBV5-1 with TRBJ2-7, with D unresolved. Material for sequencing was naive CD8+ T cells from PBMCs. The CDR3 protein is CASSANRDDSYEQYF. The CDR3 nucleotides are TGCGCCAGCAGCGCGAACCGAGACGACTCCTACGAGCAGTACTTC.